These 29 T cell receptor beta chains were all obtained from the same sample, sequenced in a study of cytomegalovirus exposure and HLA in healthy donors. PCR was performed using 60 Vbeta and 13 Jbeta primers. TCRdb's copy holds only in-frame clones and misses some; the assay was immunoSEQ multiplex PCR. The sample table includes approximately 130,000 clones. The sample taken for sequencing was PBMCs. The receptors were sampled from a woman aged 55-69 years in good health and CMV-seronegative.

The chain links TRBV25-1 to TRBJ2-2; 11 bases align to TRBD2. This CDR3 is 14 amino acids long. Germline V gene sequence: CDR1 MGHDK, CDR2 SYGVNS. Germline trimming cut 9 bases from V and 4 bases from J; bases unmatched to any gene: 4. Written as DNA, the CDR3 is TGTGCCAGGGACACTAGCGGGGGCACCGGGGAGCTGTTTTTT. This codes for CARDTSGGTGELFF.

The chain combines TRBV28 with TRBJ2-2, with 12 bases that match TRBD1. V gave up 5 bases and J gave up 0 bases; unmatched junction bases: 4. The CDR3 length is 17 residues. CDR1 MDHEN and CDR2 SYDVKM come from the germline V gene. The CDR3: CASSRDRGLTNTGELFF. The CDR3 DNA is TGTGCCAGCAGTCGGGACAGGGGGCTAACGAACACCGGGGAGCTGTTTTTT.

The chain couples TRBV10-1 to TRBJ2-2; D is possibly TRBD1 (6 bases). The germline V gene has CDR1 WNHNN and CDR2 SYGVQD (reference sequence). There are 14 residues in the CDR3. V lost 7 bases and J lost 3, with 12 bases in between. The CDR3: CASKPGDDTGELFF. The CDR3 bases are TGCGCCAGCAAGCCAGGGGATGACACCGGGGAGCTGTTTTTT.

CDR3 DNA sequence: TGTGCCAGCTCACCACACCCGGATCAGCCCCAGCATTTT. It encodes CASSPHPDQPQHF. This rearrangement joins TRBV18 to TRBJ1-5; unclear D gene. Germline V lookup: CDR1 KGHSH, CDR2 LQKENI. The CDR3 length is 13 residues. V was shortened by 1 base and J by 5 bases, with 6 bases between the two germline ends.

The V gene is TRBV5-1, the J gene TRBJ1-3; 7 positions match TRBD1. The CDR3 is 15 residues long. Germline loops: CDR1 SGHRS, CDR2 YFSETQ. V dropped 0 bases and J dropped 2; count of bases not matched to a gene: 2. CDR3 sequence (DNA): TGCGCCAGCAGCTTGGTAGGGGGCACTGGAAACACCATATATTTT. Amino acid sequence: CASSLVGGTGNTIYF.

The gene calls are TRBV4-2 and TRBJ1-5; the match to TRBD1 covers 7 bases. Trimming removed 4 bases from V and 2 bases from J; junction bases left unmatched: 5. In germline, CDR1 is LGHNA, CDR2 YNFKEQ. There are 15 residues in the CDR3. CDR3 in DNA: TGTGCCAGCAGCCCGACTGGACAGGGCAATCAGCCCCAGCATTTT. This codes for CASSPTGQGNQPQHF.

CDR3 sequence (DNA): TGTGCCAGCAGTTTATTCACGACAGGGGACGAGCAGTACTTC. Encoded protein: CASSLFTTGDEQYF. The chain links TRBV27 to TRBJ2-7, with 8 bases matching TRBD1. CDR3 size: 14 residues. V was clipped by 1 base and J by 5 bases; unmatched bases: 4. Germline V gene data show CDR1 as MNHEY and CDR2 as SMNVEV (reference sequence).

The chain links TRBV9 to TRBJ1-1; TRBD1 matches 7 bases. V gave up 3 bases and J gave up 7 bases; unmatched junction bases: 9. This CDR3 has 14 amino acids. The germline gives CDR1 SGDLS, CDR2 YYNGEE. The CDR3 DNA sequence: TGTGCCAGCAGCGCCGGAACAGGGGTTCTTGAAGCTTTCTTT. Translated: CASSAGTGVLEAFF.

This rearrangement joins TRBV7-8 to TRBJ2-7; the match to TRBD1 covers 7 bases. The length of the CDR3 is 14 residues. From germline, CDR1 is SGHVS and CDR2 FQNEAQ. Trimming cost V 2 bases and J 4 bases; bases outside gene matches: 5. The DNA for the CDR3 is TGTGCCAGCAGCTTATCGGCCAGGGGGTACGAGCAGTACTTC. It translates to CASSLSARGYEQYF. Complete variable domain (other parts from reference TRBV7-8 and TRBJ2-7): GAGVSQSPRYKVAKRGQDVALRCDPISGHVSLFWYQQALGQGPEFLTYFQNEAQLDKSGLPSDRFFAERPEGSVSTLKIQRTQQEDSAVYLCASSLSARGYEQYFGPGTRLTVT.

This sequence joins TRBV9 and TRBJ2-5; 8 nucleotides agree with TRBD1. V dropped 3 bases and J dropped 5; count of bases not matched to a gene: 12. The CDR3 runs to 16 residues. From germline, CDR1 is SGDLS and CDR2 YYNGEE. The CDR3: CASSEAGTGMVETQYF. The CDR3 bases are TGTGCCAGCAGCGAAGCCGGGACAGGAATGGTGGAGACCCAGTACTTC.

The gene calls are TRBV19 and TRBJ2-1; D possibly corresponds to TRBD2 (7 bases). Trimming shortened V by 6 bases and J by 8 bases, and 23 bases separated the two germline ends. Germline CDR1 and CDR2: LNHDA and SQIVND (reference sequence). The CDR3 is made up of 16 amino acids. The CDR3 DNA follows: TGTGCCAGTAGCGAGACACCGGGGGGCGGGTCTGATGAGCAGTTCTTC. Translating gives CASSETPGGGSDEQFF.

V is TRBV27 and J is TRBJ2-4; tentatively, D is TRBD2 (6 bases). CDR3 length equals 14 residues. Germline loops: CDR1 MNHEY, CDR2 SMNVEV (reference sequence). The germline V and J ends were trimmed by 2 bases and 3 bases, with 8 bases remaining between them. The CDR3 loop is CASSLTGGKNIQYF. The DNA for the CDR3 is TGTGCCAGCAGTTTAACCGGGGGCAAAAACATTCAGTACTTC.

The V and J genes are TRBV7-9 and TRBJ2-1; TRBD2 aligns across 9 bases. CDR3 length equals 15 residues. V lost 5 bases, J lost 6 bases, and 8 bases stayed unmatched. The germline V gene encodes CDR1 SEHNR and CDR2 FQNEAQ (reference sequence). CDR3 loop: CASSPSGVLPNEQFF. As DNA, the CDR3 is TGTGCCAGCAGCCCTAGCGGGGTGCTCCCCAATGAGCAGTTCTTC.

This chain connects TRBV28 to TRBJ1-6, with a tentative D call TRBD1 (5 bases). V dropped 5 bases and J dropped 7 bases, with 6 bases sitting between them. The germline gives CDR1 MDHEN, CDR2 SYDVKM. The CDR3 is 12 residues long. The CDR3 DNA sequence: TGTGCCAGCAGTGACAGAAATTCACCCCTCCACTTT. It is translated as CASSDRNSPLHF.

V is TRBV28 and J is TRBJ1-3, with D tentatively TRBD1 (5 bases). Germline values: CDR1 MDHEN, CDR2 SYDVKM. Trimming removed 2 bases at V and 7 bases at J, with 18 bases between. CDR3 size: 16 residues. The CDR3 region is CASSLGGLLRGNTIYF. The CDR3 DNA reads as TGTGCCAGCAGTTTAGGCGGACTACTTCGGGGGAACACCATATATTTT. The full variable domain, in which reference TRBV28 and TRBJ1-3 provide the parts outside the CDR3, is DVKVTQSSRYLVKRTGEKVFLECVQDMDHENMFWYRQDPGLGLRLIYFSYDVKMKEKGDIPEGYSVSREKKERFSLILESASTNQTSMYLCASSLGGLLRGNTIYFGEGSWLTVV.

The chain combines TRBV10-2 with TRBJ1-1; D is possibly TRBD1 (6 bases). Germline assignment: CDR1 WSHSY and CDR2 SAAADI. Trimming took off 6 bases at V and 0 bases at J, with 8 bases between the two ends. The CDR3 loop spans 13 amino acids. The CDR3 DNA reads TGCGCCAGCAGGGACAGCTTGAACACTGAAGCTTTCTTT. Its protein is CASRDSLNTEAFF.

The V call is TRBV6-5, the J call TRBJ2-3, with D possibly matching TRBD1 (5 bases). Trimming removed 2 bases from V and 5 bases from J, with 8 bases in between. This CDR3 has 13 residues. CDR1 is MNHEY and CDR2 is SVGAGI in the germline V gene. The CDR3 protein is CASSYGAQDTQYF. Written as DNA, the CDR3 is TGTGCCAGCAGTTACGGGGCTCAAGATACGCAGTATTTT.

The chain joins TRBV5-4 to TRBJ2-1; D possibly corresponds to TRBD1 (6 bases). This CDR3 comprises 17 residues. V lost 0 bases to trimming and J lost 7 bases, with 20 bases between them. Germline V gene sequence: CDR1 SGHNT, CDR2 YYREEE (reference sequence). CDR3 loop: CASSLDLVGARRNEQFF. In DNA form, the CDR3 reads TGTGCCAGCAGCTTGGATTTGGTGGGGGCGAGAAGGAATGAGCAGTTCTTC.

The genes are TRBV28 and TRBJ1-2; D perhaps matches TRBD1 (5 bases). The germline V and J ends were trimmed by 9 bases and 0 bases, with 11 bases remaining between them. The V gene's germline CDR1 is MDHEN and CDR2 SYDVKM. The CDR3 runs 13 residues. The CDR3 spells CASGDSPNYGYTF. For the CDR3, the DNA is TGTGCCAGTGGAGACAGTCCTAACTATGGCTACACCTTC.

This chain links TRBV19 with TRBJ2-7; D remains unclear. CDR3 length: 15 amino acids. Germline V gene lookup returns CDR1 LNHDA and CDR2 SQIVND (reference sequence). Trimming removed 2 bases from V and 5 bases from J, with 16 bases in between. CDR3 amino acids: CASSIWRNWSHEQYF. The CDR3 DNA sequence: TGTGCCAGTAGTATATGGCGGAATTGGTCCCACGAGCAGTACTTC.

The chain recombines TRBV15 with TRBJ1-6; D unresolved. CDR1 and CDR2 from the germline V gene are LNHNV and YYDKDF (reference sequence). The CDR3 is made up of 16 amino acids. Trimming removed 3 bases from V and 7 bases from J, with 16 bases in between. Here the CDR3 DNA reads TGTGCCACCAGCAGCGGATTAATGGGAGCGAATTCACCCCTCCACTTT. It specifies CATSSGLMGANSPLHF.

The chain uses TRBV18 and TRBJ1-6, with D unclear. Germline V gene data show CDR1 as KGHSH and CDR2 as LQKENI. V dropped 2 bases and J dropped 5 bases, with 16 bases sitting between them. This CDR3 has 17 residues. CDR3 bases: TGTGCCAGCTCACCATGGGATTCGGGAGGAAATAATTCACCCCTCCACTTT. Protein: CASSPWDSGGNNSPLHF.

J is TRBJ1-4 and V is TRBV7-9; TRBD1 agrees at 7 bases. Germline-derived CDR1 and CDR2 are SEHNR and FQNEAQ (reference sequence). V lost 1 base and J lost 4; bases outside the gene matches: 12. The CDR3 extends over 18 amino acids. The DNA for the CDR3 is TGTGCCAGCAGCTTAGTCTTGTTTAGGGACAGCGATAATGAAAAACTGTTTTTT. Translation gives CASSLVLFRDSDNEKLFF.

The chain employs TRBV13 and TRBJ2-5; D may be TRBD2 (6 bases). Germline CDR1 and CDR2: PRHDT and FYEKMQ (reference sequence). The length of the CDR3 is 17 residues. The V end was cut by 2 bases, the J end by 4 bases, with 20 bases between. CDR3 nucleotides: TGTGCCAGCAGCTTACTCTCGGCCCGACTAGGATTAGAGACCCAGTACTTC. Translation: CASSLLSARLGLETQYF.

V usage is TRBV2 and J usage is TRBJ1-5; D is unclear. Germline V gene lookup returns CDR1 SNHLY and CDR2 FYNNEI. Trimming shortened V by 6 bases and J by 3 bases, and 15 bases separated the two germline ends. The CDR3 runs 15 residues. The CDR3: CASRGGRQTNQPQHF. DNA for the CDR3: TGTGCCAGCAGGGGAGGGAGACAAACCAATCAGCCCCAGCATTTT.

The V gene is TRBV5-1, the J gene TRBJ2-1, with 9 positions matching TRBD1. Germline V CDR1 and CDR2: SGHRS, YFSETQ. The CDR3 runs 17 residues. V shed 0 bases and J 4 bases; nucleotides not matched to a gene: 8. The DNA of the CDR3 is TGCGCCAGCAGCTTGGCCTCACAGGGGGCGCGGTACAATGAGCAGTTCTTC. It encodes CASSLASQGARYNEQFF.

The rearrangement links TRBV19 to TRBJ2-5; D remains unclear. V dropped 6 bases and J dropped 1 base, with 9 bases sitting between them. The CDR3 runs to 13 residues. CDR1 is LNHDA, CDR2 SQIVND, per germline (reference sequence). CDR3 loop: CASSQDIQETQYF. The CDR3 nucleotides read TGTGCCAGTAGCCAGGATATCCAAGAGACCCAGTACTTC.

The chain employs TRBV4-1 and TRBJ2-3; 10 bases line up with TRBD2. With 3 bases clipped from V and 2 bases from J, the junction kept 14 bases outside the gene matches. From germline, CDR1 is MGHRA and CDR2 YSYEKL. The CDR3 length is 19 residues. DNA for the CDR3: TGCGCCAGCAGCCAGTCCGGGCGAGCGGGGGGGCGAGTCACAGATACGCAGTATTTT. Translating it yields CASSQSGRAGGRVTDTQYF.

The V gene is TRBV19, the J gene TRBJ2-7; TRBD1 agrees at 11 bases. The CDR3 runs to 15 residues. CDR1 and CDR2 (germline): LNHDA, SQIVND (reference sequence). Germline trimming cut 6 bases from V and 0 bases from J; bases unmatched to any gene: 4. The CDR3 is CASSPGTGGSYEQYF. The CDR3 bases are TGTGCCAGTAGCCCCGGGACAGGGGGCTCCTACGAGCAGTACTTC.